The rows below give T cell receptor beta chains drawn from one sample of a study of cytomegalovirus exposure and HLA in healthy donors. Sequencing used immunoSEQ multiplex PCR; TCRdb keeps in-frame clones, though not all of them. Here the sample spans approximately 160,000 clones, roughly 74% being singletons. Sequenced: PBMCs. The receptors stem from a male donor in good health and CMV-seronegative. CDR3s include the opening cysteine and the closing phenylalanine or tryptophan. The order of the fields is D gene, clone size, J gene, V gene, CDR3 DNA, CDR3 protein. The D gene is left open where the match is weak. Only some rows state a clone size, as once, few, many or a class for expanded clones.

d_call: TRBD1
clone_size: NA
j_call: TRBJ2-5
v_call: TRBV27
cdr3_nt: TGTGCCAGCAGGCCGGGACAGATACAAGAGACCCAGTACTTC
cdr3_aa: CASRPGQIQETQYF

d_call: NA
clone_size: NA
j_call: TRBJ2-7
v_call: TRBV28
cdr3_nt: TGTGCCAGCAGTTTACAGGGAGGAACCTACGAGCAGTACTTC
cdr3_aa: CASSLQGGTYEQYF

d_call: NA
clone_size: NA
j_call: TRBJ1-3
v_call: TRBV7-8
cdr3_nt: TGTGCCAGCAGCTTTAGTGTAGATAGTACCATATATTTT
cdr3_aa: CASSFSVDSTIYF

d_call: NA
clone_size: NA
j_call: TRBJ2-1
v_call: TRBV7-9
cdr3_nt: TGTGCCAGCAGCTTATTAGCGGACTCAAACGATGAGCAGTTCTTC
cdr3_aa: CASSLLADSNDEQFF

d_call: NA
clone_size: once
j_call: TRBJ1-4
v_call: TRBV7-2
cdr3_nt: TGTGCCAGCAGCTCGTCTACAGGGTGGGGGGAAAAACTGTTTTTT
cdr3_aa: CASSSSTGWGEKLFF

d_call: TRBD1
clone_size: NA
j_call: TRBJ1-6
v_call: TRBV9
cdr3_nt: TGTGCCAGCAGCCCAGGGGGCCGCTATAATTCACCCCTCCACTTT
cdr3_aa: CASSPGGRYNSPLHF

d_call: TRBD2
clone_size: NA
j_call: TRBJ2-5
v_call: TRBV6-6
cdr3_nt: TGTGCCAGCAGTTACGCGGCGGGGGGGCGACAAGAGACCCAGTACTTC
cdr3_aa: CASSYAAGGRQETQYF

d_call: NA
clone_size: NA
j_call: TRBJ1-2
v_call: TRBV10-3
cdr3_nt: TGTGCCATCAGTGACGGACATCCCCCCCATGGCTACACCTTC
cdr3_aa: CAISDGHPPHGYTF

d_call: NA
clone_size: NA
j_call: TRBJ2-5
v_call: TRBV7-9
cdr3_nt: TGTGCCAGCAGCTTTTTTCTTGAGACCCAGTACTTC
cdr3_aa: CASSFFLETQYF

d_call: NA
clone_size: NA
j_call: TRBJ2-1
v_call: TRBV7-2
cdr3_nt: TGTGCCAGCAGCTTTAGTGGGAGCGGCAATGAGCAGTTCTTC
cdr3_aa: CASSFSGSGNEQFF

d_call: TRBD1
clone_size: NA
j_call: TRBJ1-1
v_call: TRBV5-1
cdr3_nt: TGCGCCAGCAGCAGCGGACAGGATTTAAACACTGAAGCTTTCTTT
cdr3_aa: CASSSGQDLNTEAFF

d_call: TRBD1
clone_size: NA
j_call: TRBJ1-3
v_call: TRBV25-1
cdr3_nt: TGTGCCAGCAGTGAATGGGACAGTGGACGTCCTGAAAACACCATATATTTT
cdr3_aa: CASSEWDSGRPENTIYF

d_call: TRBD2
clone_size: few
j_call: TRBJ2-5
v_call: TRBV28
cdr3_nt: TGTGCCAGCAGCCGAGGACTAGCGGGAGACCTCCTACGAGCGTACTTC
cdr3_aa: CASSRGLAGDLLRAYF

d_call: TRBD2
clone_size: NA
j_call: TRBJ2-1
v_call: TRBV2
cdr3_nt: TGTGCCAGCAGTGGACTAGCGGGAGGGAATGAGCAGTTCTTC
cdr3_aa: CASSGLAGGNEQFF

d_call: TRBD1
clone_size: NA
j_call: TRBJ2-7
v_call: TRBV7-9
cdr3_nt: TGTGCCAGCAGCACCCCCGGGACAGGGACCTACGAGCAGTACTTC
cdr3_aa: CASSTPGTGTYEQYF

d_call: NA
clone_size: NA
j_call: TRBJ2-7
v_call: TRBV28
cdr3_nt: TGTGCCAGCAGTCCCTCCGGCCTAGGCAGCTACGAGCAGTACTTC
cdr3_aa: CASSPSGLGSYEQYF

d_call: TRBD1
clone_size: NA
j_call: TRBJ2-7
v_call: TRBV9
cdr3_nt: TGTGCCAGCAGCCCCTCCGGGACAGAGACCTACGAGCAGTACTTC
cdr3_aa: CASSPSGTETYEQYF

d_call: NA
clone_size: NA
j_call: TRBJ2-3
v_call: TRBV12-5
cdr3_nt: TGTGCTAGTGGTTTGGTACGGAAGGAGGGGCGGGTAACAGATACGCAGTATTTT
cdr3_aa: CASGLVRKEGRVTDTQYF

d_call: NA
clone_size: NA
j_call: TRBJ1-6
v_call: TRBV7-6
cdr3_nt: TGTGCCAGCAGCGAGCTCGAGGCATCTTATAATTCACCCCTCCACTTT
cdr3_aa: CASSELEASYNSPLHF

d_call: TRBD2
clone_size: NA
j_call: TRBJ2-1
v_call: TRBV2
cdr3_nt: TGTGCCAGCCAAGCGCTAGCGGGGGGGCCTTATGAGCAGTTCTTC
cdr3_aa: CASQALAGGPYEQFF

d_call: TRBD1
clone_size: NA
j_call: TRBJ2-7
v_call: TRBV7-2
cdr3_nt: TGTGCCAGCAGCCGACAGGGCTACGAGCAGTACTTC
cdr3_aa: CASSRQGYEQYF

d_call: NA
clone_size: NA
j_call: TRBJ2-2
v_call: TRBV7-2
cdr3_nt: TGTGCCAGCAGCTTAGACGGCGGGTTACCGAACATCGGGGAGCTGTTTTTT
cdr3_aa: CASSLDGGLPNIGELFF

d_call: NA
clone_size: NA
j_call: TRBJ2-7
v_call: TRBV6-5
cdr3_nt: TGTGCCAGCAGTTACTCGGGGGGAACAGTCTACGAGCCGTACTTC
cdr3_aa: CASSYSGGTVYEPYF

d_call: TRBD1
clone_size: NA
j_call: TRBJ2-1
v_call: TRBV9
cdr3_nt: TGTGCCAGCAGTCAACTCGGACAGGGGATCTCGAATGAGCAGTTCTTC
cdr3_aa: CASSQLGQGISNEQFF

d_call: NA
clone_size: NA
j_call: TRBJ1-1
v_call: TRBV19
cdr3_nt: TGTGCCAGTAGTATGACATCCTTGAACACTGAAGCTTTCTTT
cdr3_aa: CASSMTSLNTEAFF

d_call: NA
clone_size: NA
j_call: TRBJ2-7
v_call: TRBV25-1
cdr3_nt: TGTGCCAGCAGTGAGTATTCCTACGAGCAGTACTTC
cdr3_aa: CASSEYSYEQYF

d_call: NA
clone_size: NA
j_call: TRBJ2-7
v_call: TRBV7-9
cdr3_nt: TGTGCCAGCAGTTTCGCCGCGGCGTACGAGCAGTACTTC
cdr3_aa: CASSFAAAYEQYF

d_call: TRBD1
clone_size: NA
j_call: TRBJ1-5
v_call: TRBV6-1
cdr3_nt: TGTGCCAGCAGTTCAGGGACAGGGGACATACAGCCCCAGCATTTT
cdr3_aa: CASSSGTGDIQPQHF

d_call: NA
clone_size: NA
j_call: TRBJ2-7
v_call: TRBV7-3
cdr3_nt: TGTGCCAGCAGCCCCCAGGAGGGCGAGCAGTACTTC
cdr3_aa: CASSPQEGEQYF

d_call: NA
clone_size: NA
j_call: TRBJ1-3
v_call: TRBV2
cdr3_nt: TGTGCCAGCAGTGTCCGTCTCGGAAACACCATATATTTT
cdr3_aa: CASSVRLGNTIYF

d_call: TRBD1
clone_size: NA
j_call: TRBJ2-3
v_call: TRBV18
cdr3_nt: TGTGCCAGCTCACCATCAGGGGGCGCGACAGATACGCAGTATTTT
cdr3_aa: CASSPSGGATDTQYF

d_call: NA
clone_size: few
j_call: TRBJ2-7
v_call: TRBV6-5
cdr3_nt: TGTGCCAGCAGTTGGTCGGGGGAAGGGTCCTACGAGCAGTACTTC
cdr3_aa: CASSWSGEGSYEQYF

d_call: TRBD2
clone_size: NA
j_call: TRBJ2-7
v_call: TRBV7-9
cdr3_nt: TGTGCCAGCAGCTTAGCAGGGACTAGCGGTGAGCAGTACTTC
cdr3_aa: CASSLAGTSGEQYF

d_call: TRBD2
clone_size: once
j_call: TRBJ2-1
v_call: TRBV11-2
cdr3_nt: TGTGCCAGCAGCCCTCAGGGGGGGACTAGCGGATACAATGAGCAGTTCTTC
cdr3_aa: CASSPQGGTSGYNEQFF

d_call: TRBD1
clone_size: once
j_call: TRBJ1-1
v_call: TRBV12-5
cdr3_nt: TGTGCTAGTGGTTTGGCGACAGGGAGCGCCACTGAAGCTTTCTTT
cdr3_aa: CASGLATGSATEAFF

d_call: NA
clone_size: NA
j_call: TRBJ2-7
v_call: TRBV6-6
cdr3_nt: TGTGCCACCCAAACGATACAGGGTAACGAGCAGTACTTC
cdr3_aa: CATQTIQGNEQYF

d_call: NA
clone_size: NA
j_call: TRBJ2-7
v_call: TRBV18
cdr3_nt: TGTGCCAGCTCACCCGACTCGTTGGGCGAGCAGTACTTC
cdr3_aa: CASSPDSLGEQYF

d_call: TRBD2
clone_size: NA
j_call: TRBJ2-2
v_call: TRBV7-3
cdr3_nt: TGTGCCAGCAGCTTACAGGTCGGGGGGGCCGGGGAGCTGTTTTTT
cdr3_aa: CASSLQVGGAGELFF

d_call: TRBD1
clone_size: NA
j_call: TRBJ1-2
v_call: TRBV4-1
cdr3_nt: TGCGCCAGCAGCCTATCTTACGTCGGACAGGGCTATGGCTACACCTTC
cdr3_aa: CASSLSYVGQGYGYTF